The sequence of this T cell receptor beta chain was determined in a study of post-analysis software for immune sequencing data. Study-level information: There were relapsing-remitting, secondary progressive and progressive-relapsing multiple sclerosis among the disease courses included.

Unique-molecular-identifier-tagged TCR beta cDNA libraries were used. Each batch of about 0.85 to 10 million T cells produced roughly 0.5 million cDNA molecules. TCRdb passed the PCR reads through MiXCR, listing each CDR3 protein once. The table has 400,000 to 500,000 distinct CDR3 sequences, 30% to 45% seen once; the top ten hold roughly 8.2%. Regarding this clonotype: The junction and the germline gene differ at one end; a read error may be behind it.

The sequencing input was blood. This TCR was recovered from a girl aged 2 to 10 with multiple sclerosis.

The CDR3 is CASSQEVGGVWNGCTF. The DNA for the CDR3 is TGTGCCAGCAGCCAAGAGGTTGGAGGGGTGTGGAATGGCTGCACCTTC. The V gene is TRBV14, the J gene TRBJ1-2; weak D call: TRBD1 (5 bases). CDR3 length equals 16 residues. Germline V CDR1 and CDR2: SGHDN, FVKESK.